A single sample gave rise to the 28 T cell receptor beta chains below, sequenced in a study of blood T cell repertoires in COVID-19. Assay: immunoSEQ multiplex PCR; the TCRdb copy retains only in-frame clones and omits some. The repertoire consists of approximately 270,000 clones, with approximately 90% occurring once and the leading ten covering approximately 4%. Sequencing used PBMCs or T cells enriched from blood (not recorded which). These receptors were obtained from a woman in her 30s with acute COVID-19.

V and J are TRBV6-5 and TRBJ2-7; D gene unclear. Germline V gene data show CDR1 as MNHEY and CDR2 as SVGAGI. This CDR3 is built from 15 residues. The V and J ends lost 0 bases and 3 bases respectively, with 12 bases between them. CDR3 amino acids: CASSYSLLDGYEQYF. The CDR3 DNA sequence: TGTGCCAGCAGTTACTCCCTACTCGATGGCTACGAGCAGTACTTC.

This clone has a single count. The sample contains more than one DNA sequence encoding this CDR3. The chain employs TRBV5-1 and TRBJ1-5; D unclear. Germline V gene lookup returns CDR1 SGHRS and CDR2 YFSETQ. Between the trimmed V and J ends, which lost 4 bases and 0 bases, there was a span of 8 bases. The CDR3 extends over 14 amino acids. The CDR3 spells CASSLDGSNQPQHF. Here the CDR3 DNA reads TGCGCCAGCAGCCTGGACGGTAGCAATCAGCCCCAGCATTTT.

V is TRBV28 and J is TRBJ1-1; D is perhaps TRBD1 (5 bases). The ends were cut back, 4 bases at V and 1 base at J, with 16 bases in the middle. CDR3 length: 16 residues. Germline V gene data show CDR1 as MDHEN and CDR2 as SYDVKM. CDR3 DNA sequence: TGTGCCAGCAGTTCCCCCGTGGGGCAGGAGAACACTGAAGCTTTCTTT. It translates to CASSSPVGQENTEAFF.

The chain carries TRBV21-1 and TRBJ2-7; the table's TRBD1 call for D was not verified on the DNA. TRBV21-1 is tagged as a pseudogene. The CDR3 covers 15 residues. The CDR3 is CASSKVDKWPYEQYF. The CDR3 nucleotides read TGTGCCAGCAGCAAAGTGGACAAGTGGCCCTACGAGCAGTACTTC.

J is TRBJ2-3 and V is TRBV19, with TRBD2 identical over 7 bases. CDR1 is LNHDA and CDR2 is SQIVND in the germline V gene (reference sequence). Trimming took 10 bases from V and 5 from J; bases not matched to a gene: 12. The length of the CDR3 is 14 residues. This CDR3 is CATAISGPVDTQYF. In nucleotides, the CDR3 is TGTGCCACTGCGATTAGCGGGCCGGTAGATACGCAGTATTTT.

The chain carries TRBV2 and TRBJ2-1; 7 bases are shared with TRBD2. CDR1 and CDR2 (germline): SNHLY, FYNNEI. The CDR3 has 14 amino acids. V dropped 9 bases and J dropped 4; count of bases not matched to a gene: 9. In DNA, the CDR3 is TGTGCCAGTGCTTGGAGCGGGGAATACAATGAGCAGTTCTTC. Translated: CASAWSGEYNEQFF.

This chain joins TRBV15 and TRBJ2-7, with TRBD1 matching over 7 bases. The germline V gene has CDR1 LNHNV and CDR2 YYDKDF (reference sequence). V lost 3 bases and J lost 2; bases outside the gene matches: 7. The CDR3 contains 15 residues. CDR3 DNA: TGTGCCACCAGCAGCAACCCCGGGACAGCCTACGAGCAGTACTTC. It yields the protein CATSSNPGTAYEQYF.

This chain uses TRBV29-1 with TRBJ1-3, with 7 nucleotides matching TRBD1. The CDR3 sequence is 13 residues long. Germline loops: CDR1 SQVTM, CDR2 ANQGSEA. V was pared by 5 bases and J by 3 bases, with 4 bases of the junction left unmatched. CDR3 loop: CSVLTGDGNTIYF. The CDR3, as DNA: TGCAGCGTTCTTACAGGGGATGGAAACACCATATATTTT.

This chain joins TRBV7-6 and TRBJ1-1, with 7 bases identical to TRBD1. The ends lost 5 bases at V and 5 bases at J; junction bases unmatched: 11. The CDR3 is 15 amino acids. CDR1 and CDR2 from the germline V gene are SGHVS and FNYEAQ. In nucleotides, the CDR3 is TGTGCCAGCAGCCCGACCGTAGGGGGCCAGACTGAAGCTTTCTTT. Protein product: CASSPTVGGQTEAFF.

The CDR3 sequence: CASSPGLAGAEEQYF. The CDR3 DNA is TGTGCCAGCAGCCCGGGACTAGCGGGAGCGGAAGAGCAGTACTTC. The genes are TRBV3-1 (or the pseudogene TRBV3-2) and TRBJ2-7; 14 positions match TRBD2. This CDR3 comprises 15 residues. Germline assignment: CDR1 LGHDT and CDR2 YNNKEL (reference sequence). The V segment lost 4 bases and the J segment 7 bases; nucleotides outside the gene matches: 6.

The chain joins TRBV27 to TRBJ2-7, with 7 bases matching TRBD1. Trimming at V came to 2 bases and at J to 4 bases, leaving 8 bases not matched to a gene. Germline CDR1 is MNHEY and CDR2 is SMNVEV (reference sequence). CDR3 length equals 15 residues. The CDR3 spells CASSLVGRGSYEQYF. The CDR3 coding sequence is TGTGCCAGCAGTTTAGTCGGCAGGGGGTCGTACGAGCAGTACTTC.

The CDR3 region has the DNA TGTGCCAGCACCCAAGCCACAGGGTGGGGTGGCTACACCTTC. This gives the protein CASTQATGWGGYTF. This chain links TRBV7-2 with TRBJ1-2, with D perhaps matching TRBD1 (6 bases). The V gene lost 7 bases and the J gene lost 7 bases, with 19 bases spanning the gap. Germline CDR1 SGHTA, CDR2 FQGNSA. The CDR3 runs 14 residues. The full variable domain, rest sourced from reference TRBV7-2 and TRBJ1-2, is GAGVSQSPSNKVTEKGKDVELRCDPISGHTALYWYRQSLGQGLEFLIYFQGNSAPDKSGLPSDRFSAERTGGSVSTLTIQRTQQEDSAVYLCASTQATGWGGYTFGSGTRLTVV.

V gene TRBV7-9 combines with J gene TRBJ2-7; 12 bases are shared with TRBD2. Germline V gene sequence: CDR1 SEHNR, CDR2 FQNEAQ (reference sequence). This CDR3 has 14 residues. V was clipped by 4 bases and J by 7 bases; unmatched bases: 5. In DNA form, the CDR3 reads TGTGCCAGCAGCTCTAGCGGGAGGGATGGGGAGCAGTACTTC. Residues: CASSSSGRDGEQYF.

The CDR3 loop is CASSSSGTKETQYF. The CDR3 DNA reads TGTGCCAGCAGTTCGTCCGGGACAAAAGAGACCCAGTACTTC. This rearrangement joins TRBV28 to TRBJ2-5; perhaps TRBD1 as D (6 bases). The germline gives CDR1 MDHEN, CDR2 SYDVKM. V shed 4 bases and J shed 3 bases, with 12 bases lying between them. This CDR3 comprises 14 residues.

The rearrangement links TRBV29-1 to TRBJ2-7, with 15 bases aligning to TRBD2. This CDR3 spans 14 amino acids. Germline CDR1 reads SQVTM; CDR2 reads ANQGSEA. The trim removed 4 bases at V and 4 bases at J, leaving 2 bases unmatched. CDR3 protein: CSVGGTSGRYEQYF. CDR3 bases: TGCAGCGTTGGGGGGACTAGCGGGAGGTACGAGCAGTACTTC.

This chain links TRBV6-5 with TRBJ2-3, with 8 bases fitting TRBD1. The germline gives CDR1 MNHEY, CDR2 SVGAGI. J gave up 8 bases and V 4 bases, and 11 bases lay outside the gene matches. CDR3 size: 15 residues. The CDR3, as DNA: TGTGCCAGCAGTTTGACAGGGGCGACCCTCGGTACGCAGTATTTT. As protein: CASSLTGATLGTQYF.

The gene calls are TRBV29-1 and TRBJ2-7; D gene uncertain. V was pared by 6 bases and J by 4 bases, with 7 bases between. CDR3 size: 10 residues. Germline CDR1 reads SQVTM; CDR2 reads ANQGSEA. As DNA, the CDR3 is TGCAGCGTCGGAGAATACGAGCAGTACTTC. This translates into CSVGEYEQYF.

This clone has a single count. The CDR3 DNA follows: TGTGCCAGTATTCACAGGAGCGAAGCTTTCTTT. This encodes CASIHRSEAFF. The chain is built from TRBV19 and TRBJ1-1, with D perhaps TRBD1 (5 bases). The V gene's germline CDR1 is LNHDA and CDR2 SQIVND (reference sequence). Trimming stripped 7 bases from V and 8 bases from J, with 11 bases between. This CDR3 comprises 11 residues.

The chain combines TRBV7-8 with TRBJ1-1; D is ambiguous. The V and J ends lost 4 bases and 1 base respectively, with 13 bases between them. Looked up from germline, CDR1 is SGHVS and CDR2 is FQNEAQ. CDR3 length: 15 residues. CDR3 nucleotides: TGTGCCAGCAGCTCCGCCCTCGAGGGGAACACTGAAGCTTTCTTT. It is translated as CASSSALEGNTEAFF. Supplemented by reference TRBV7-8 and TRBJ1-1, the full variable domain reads GAGVSQSPRYKVAKRGQDVALRCDPISGHVSLFWYQQALGQGPEFLTYFQNEAQLDKSGLPSDRFFAERPEGSVSTLKIQRTQQEDSAVYLCASSSALEGNTEAFFGQGTRLTVV.

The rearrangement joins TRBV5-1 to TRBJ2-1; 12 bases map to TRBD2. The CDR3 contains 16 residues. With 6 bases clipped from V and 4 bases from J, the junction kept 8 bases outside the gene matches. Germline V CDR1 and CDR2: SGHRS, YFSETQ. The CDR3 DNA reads TGCGCCAGCAAGGGGCTAGCGGGAGGGAATTACAATGAGCAGTTCTTC. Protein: CASKGLAGGNYNEQFF.

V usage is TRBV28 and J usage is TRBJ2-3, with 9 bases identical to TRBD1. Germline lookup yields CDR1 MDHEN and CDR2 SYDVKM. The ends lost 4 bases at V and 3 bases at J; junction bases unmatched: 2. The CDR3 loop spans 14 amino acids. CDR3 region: CASSWDRETDTQYF. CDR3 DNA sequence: TGTGCCAGCAGTTGGGACAGGGAAACAGATACGCAGTATTTT.

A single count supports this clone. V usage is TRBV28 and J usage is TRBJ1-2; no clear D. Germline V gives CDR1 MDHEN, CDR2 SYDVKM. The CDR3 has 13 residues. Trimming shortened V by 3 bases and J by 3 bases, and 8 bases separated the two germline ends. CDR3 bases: TGTGCCAGCAGTTTCGGTCTCCACTATGGCTACACCTTC. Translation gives CASSFGLHYGYTF.

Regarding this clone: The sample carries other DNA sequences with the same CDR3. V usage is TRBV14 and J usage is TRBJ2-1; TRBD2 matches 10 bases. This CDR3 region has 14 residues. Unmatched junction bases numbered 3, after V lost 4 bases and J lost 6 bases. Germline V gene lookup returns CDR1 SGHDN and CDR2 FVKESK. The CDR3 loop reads CASSPRTSGNEQFF. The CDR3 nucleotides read TGTGCCAGCAGCCCCCGGACTAGCGGCAATGAGCAGTTCTTC.

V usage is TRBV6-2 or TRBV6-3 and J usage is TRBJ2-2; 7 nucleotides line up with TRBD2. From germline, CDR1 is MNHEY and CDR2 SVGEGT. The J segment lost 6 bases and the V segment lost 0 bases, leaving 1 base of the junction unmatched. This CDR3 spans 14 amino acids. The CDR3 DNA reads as TGTGCCAGCAGTTACTCAGCGGGGCCCGGGGAGCTGTTTTTT. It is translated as CASSYSAGPGELFF.

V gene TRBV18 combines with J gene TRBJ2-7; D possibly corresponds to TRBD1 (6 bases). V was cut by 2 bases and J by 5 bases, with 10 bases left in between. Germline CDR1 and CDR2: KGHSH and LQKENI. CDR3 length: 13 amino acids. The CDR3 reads CASSPGGADEQYF. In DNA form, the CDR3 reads TGTGCCAGCTCACCAGGGGGCGCGGACGAGCAGTACTTC.

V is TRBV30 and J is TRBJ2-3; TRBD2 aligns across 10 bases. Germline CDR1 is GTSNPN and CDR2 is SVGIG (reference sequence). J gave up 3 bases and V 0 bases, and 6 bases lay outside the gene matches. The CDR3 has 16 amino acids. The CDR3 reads CAWSVLSGRETDTQYF. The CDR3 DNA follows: TGTGCCTGGAGTGTTCTGAGCGGGAGGGAAACAGATACGCAGTATTTT.

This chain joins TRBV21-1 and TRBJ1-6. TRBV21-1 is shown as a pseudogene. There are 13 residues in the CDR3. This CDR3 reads CGLGWLPNSPLHF. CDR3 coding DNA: TGTGGTCTCGGGTGGCTCCCGAATTCACCCCTCCACTTT.

This chain's CDR3 is CAISEDRSGELFF. CDR3 nucleotide sequence: TGTGCCATCAGTGAGGACAGGTCCGGGGAGCTGTTTTTT. The chain has TRBV10-3 and TRBJ2-2; D might be TRBD1 (6 bases). V lost 2 bases and J 6 bases, leaving 7 bases between the germline ends. The germline V gene has CDR1 ENHRY and CDR2 SYGVKD. The CDR3 runs 13 residues.